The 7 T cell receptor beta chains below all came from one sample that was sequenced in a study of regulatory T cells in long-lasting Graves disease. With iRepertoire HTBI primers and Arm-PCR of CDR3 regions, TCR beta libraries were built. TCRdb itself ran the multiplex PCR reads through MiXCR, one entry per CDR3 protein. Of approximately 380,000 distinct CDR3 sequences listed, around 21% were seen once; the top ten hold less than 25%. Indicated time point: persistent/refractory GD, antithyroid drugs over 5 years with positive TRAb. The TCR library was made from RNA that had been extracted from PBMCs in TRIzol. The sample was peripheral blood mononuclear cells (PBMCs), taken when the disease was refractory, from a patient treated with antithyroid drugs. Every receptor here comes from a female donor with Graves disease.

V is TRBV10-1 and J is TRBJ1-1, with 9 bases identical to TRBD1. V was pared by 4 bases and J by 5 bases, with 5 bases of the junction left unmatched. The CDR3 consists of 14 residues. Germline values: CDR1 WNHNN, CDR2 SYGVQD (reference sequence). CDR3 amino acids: CASSGDRDYTEAFF. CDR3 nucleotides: TGCGCCAGCAGTGGGGACAGGGATTATACTGAAGCTTTCTTT.

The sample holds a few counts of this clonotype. The CDR3 is CASRQTGASGPSGANVLTF. DNA of the CDR3: TGTGCCAGCAGGCAAACCGGGGCTAGCGGTCCCTCTGGGGCCAACGTCCTGACTTTC. The rearrangement links TRBV13 to TRBJ2-6, with 7 nucleotides matching TRBD2. In germline, CDR1 is PRHDT, CDR2 FYEKMQ (reference sequence). Losses at the gene ends were 6 bases for V and 0 bases for J; bases not matched to a gene: 14. The CDR3 totals 19 residues.

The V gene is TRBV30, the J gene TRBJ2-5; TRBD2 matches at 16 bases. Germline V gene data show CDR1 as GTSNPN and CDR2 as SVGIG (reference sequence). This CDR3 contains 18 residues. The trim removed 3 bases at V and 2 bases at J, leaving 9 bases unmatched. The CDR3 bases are TGTGCCTGGAGCTATGGGACTAGCGGGAGGGGACTACAAGAGACCCAGTACTTC. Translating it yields CAWSYGTSGRGLQETQYF.

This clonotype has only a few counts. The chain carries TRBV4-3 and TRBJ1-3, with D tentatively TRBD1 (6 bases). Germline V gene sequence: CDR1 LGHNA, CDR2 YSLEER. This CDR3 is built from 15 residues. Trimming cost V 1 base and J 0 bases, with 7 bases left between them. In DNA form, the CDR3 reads TGCGCCAGCAGCCAAGGACAGGACTCTGGAAACACCATATATTTT. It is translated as CASSQGQDSGNTIYF.

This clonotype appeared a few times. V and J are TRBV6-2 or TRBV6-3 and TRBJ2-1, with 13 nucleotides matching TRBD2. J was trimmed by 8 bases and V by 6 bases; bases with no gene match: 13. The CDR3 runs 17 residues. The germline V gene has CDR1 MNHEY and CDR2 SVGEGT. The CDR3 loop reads CASRPPLGLAGVDEQFF. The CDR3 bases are TGTGCCAGCAGACCCCCCCTAGGACTAGCGGGAGTGGATGAGCAGTTCTTC.

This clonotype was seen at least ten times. The CDR3 sequence is CASSYSKGSSNQPQHF. The CDR3 DNA is TGTGCCAGCAGTTACTCGAAGGGGTCCAGCAATCAGCCCCAGCATTTT. The chain employs TRBV6-8 and TRBJ1-5; maybe TRBD1 (5 bases). The length of the CDR3 is 16 residues. Trimming took 0 bases from V and 1 from J, leaving 10 bases between them. Looked up from germline, CDR1 is MNHGY and CDR2 is SAAAGT.

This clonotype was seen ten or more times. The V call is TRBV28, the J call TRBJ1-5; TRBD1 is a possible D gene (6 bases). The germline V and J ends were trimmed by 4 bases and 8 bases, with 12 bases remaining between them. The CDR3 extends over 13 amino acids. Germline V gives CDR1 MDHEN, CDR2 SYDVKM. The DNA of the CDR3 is TGTGCCAGCAGTTCAGGGGCTCAGAAGCCCCAGCATTTT. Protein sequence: CASSSGAQKPQHF.